The T cell receptor beta chain under discussion was sequenced for a study of cytomegalovirus exposure and HLA in healthy donors. With regard to this clone: The antigen is not known.

Clones were read by immunoSEQ multiplex PCR, and TCRdb kept only the in-frame ones, dropping some. This sample has approximately 300,000 clones, with roughly 90% found just once. With 4 bases removed from V and 4 bases from J, the gap between germline ends came to 4 bases. The CDR3 length is 10 residues. Germline V gene sequence: CDR1 SQVTM, CDR2 ANQGSEA. Study-wide findings and caveats: A classifier reportedly called cytomegalovirus status with high sensitivity and specificity.

Sample: PBMCs. The sequence was obtained from a woman aged 25-40 years in good health and CMV-seropositive. The chain recombines TRBV29-1 with TRBJ2-5; D is unresolved. The CDR3 DNA is TGCAGCGTTGCTTTAGAGACCCAGTACTTC. The encoded protein is CSVALETQYF.